This T cell receptor (beta chain) was retrieved from a study of T cells after yellow fever vaccination. Study-level findings and limits: Peaking faster, on day 5 versus 15, the secondary response was nonetheless weaker.

Between the trimmed V and J ends, which lost 2 bases and 0 bases, there was a span of 8 bases. Germline V gene data show CDR1 as MNHEY and CDR2 as SMNVEV (reference sequence). The CDR3 has 16 residues. This clonotype was counted a few times. Its antigen is not identified. MiXCR, applied by TCRdb to the 5' RACE reads, yields one record per CDR3 protein. The repertoire consists of a few hundred thousand distinct CDR3 sequences, with more than 5.5% occurring once and the leading ten covering about 15%. The sample here was PBMCs, taken 5 days after the yellow fever booster vaccination. The chain uses TRBV27 and TRBJ1-6; possibly TRBD1 for D (6 bases). The sequence came from a man younger than 45 who received the YFV17D yellow fever vaccine. In nucleotides, the CDR3 is TGTGCCAGCAGTTTAAGGACAGACTCCTATAATTCACCCCTCCACTTT. This codes for CASSLRTDSYNSPLHF.